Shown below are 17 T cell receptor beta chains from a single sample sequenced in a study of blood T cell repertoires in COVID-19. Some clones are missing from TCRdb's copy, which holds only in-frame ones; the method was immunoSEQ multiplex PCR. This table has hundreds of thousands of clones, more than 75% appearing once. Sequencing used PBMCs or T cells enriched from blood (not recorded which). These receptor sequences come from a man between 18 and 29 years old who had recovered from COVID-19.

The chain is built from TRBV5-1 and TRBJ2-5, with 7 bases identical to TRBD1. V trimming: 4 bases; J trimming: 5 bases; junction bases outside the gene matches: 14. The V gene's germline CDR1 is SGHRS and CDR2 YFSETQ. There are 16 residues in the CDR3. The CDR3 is CASSPGQGVVQETQYF. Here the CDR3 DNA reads TGCGCCAGCAGCCCCGGTCAGGGGGTGGTCCAGGAGACCCAGTACTTC.

The CDR3 nucleotides read TGCGCCAGCAGCCCGGGCTCGGGGAATTCACCCCTCCACTTT. It is translated as CASSPGSGNSPLHF. This chain joins TRBV5-1 and TRBJ1-6; unclear D gene. The V and J ends lost 4 bases and 7 bases respectively, with 12 bases between them. Per the germline V gene, CDR1 is SGHRS and CDR2 is YFSETQ. This CDR3 region has 14 residues.

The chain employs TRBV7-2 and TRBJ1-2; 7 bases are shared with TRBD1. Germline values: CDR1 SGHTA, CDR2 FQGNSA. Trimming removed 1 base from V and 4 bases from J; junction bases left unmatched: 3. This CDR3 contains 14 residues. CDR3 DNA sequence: TGTGCCAGCAGCTTAGTACAGGGGAGCTATGGCTACACCTTC. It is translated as CASSLVQGSYGYTF.

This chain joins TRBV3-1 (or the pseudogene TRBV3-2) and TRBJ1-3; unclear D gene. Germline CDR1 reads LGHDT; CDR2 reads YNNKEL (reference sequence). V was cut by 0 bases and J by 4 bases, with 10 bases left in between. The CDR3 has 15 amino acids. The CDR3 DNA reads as TGTGCCAGCAGCCAAGAGAGGACGGGAGGAAACACCATATATTTT. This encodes CASSQERTGGNTIYF.

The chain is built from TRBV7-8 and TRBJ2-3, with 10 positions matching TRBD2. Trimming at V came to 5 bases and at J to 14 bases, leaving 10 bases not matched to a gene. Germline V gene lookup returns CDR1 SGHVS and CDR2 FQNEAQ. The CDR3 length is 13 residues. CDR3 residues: CASSLPLAGPVYF. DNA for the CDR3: TGTGCCAGCAGCCTCCCACTAGCGGGACCCGTGTATTTT.

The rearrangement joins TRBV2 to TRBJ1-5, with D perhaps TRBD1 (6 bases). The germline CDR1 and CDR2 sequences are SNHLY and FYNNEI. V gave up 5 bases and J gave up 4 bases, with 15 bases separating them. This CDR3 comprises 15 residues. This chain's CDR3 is CASSRIQGRNQPQHF. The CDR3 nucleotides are TGTGCCAGCAGTCGTATACAGGGAAGGAATCAGCCCCAGCATTTT.

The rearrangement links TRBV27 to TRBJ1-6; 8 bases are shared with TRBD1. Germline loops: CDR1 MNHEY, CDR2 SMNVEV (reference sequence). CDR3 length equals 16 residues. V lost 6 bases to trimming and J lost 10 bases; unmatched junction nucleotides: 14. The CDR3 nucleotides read TGTGCCAGCAGGCTTACAGGGGGGTCGGGCGGGTCACCCCTCCACTTT. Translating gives CASRLTGGSGGSPLHF.

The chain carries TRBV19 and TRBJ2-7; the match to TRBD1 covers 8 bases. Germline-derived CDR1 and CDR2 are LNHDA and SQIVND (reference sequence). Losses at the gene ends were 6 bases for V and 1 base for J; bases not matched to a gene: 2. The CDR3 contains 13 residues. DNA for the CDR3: TGTGCCAGTAGAGGGACAGGATCCTACGAGCAGTACTTC. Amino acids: CASRGTGSYEQYF.

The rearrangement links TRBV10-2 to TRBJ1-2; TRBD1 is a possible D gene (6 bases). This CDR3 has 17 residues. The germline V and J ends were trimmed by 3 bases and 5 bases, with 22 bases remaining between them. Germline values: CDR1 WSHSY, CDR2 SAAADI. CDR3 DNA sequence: TGCGCCAGCAGTGATCCGCCATTCGGGGGGCTCTATTATGGCTACACCTTC. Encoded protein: CASSDPPFGGLYYGYTF.

The CDR3 DNA reads as TGTGCCAGCAGCCAAGACGGCGGCCCCTACGAGCAGTACTTC. It encodes CASSQDGGPYEQYF. The genes are TRBV4-2 and TRBJ2-7; no clear D gene. This CDR3 comprises 14 residues. The V gene's germline CDR1 is LGHNA and CDR2 YNFKEQ. V gave up 0 bases and J gave up 2 bases, with 8 bases separating them.

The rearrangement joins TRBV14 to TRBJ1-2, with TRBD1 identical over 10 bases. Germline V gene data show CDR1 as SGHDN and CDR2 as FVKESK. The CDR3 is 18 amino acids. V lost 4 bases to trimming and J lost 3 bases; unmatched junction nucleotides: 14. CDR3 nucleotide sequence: TGTGCCAGCAGCCGCGGGACAGGGGAACAAGTTGGGTACTATGGCTACACCTTC. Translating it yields CASSRGTGEQVGYYGYTF.

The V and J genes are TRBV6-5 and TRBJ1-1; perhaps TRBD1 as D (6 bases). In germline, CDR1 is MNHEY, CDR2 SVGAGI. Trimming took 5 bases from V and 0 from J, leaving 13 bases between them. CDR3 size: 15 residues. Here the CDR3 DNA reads TGTGCCAGCAGTCTCGGGGGGGGGCTGAACACTGAAGCTTTCTTT. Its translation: CASSLGGGLNTEAFF.

In DNA, the CDR3 is TGTGCCATCAGAGGACAGAACGAGAACACCGGGGAGCTGTTTTTT. Its translation is CAIRGQNENTGELFF. The V and J genes are TRBV10-3 and TRBJ2-2; D is possibly TRBD1 (6 bases). Trimming took 6 bases from V and 1 from J, leaving 12 bases between them. Germline V gives CDR1 ENHRY, CDR2 SYGVKD. The CDR3 has 15 residues.

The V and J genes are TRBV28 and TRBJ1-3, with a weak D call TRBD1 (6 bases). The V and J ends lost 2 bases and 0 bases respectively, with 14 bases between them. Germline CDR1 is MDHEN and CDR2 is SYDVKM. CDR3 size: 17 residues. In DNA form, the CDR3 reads TGTGCCAGCAGTTTAGTAGGGGGAGTCGACTCTGGAAACACCATATATTTT. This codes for CASSLVGGVDSGNTIYF. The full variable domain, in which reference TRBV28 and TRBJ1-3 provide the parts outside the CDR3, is DVKVTQSSRYLVKRTGEKVFLECVQDMDHENMFWYRQDPGLGLRLIYFSYDVKMKEKGDIPEGYSVSREKKERFSLILESASTNQTSMYLCASSLVGGVDSGNTIYFGEGSWLTVV.

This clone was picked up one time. This CDR3 is CASSLGAPPAEQYF. DNA of the CDR3: TGCGCCAGCAGCTTGGGGGCCCCTCCCGCCGAGCAGTACTTC. The chain is built from TRBV5-1 and TRBJ2-7, with D uncertain. V lost 0 bases and J 6 bases, leaving 13 bases between the germline ends. The CDR3 is made up of 14 amino acids. Germline values: CDR1 SGHRS, CDR2 YFSETQ.

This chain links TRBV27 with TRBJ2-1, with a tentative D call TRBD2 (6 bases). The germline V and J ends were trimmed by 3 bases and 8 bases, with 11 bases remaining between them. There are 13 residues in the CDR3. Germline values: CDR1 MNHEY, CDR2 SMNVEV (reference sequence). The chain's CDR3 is CASSLFSGDEQFF. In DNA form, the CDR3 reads TGTGCCAGCAGTTTGTTTAGCGGCGATGAGCAGTTCTTC.

As DNA, the CDR3 is TGTGCCAGCAGTGTGACTAGCGAGGGAATACGGCGCTCCTACAATGAGCAGTTCTTC. Amino acids: CASSVTSEGIRRSYNEQFF. The rearrangement uses TRBV27 and TRBJ2-1, with 8 bases matching TRBD2. Germline V gene sequence: CDR1 MNHEY, CDR2 SMNVEV (reference sequence). V was clipped by 5 bases and J by 0 bases; unmatched bases: 15. The CDR3 sequence is 19 residues long.